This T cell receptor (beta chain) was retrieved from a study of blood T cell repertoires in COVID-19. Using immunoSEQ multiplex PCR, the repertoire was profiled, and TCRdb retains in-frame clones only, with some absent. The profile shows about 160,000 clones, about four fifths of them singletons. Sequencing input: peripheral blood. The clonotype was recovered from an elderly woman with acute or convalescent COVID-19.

In DNA form, the CDR3 reads TGTGCCAGCAGTTTAAGGACAGCGAACACCGGGGAGCTGTTTTTT. Translated: CASSLRTANTGELFF. This sequence joins TRBV28 and TRBJ2-2; a possible D gene is TRBD1 (6 bases). The CDR3 spans 15 residues. Trimming stripped 2 bases from V and 0 bases from J, with 7 bases between. From germline, CDR1 is MDHEN and CDR2 SYDVKM.